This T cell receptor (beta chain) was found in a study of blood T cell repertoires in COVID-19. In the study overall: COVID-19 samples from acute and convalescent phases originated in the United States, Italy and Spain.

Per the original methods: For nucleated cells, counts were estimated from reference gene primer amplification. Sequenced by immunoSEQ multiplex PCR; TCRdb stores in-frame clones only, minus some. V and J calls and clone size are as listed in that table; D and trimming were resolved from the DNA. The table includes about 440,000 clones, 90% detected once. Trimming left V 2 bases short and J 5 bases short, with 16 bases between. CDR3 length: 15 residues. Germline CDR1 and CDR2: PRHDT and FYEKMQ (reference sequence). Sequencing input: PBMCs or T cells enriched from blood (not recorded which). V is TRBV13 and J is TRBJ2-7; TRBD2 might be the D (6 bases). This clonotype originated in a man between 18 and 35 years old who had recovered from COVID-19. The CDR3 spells CASSLRRGGVHEQYF. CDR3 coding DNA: TGTGCCAGCAGCTTACGACGCGGCGGGGTACACGAGCAGTACTTC.